This T cell receptor beta chain emerged from a study of cytomegalovirus exposure and HLA in healthy donors. 13 Jbeta primers and 60 Vbeta primers were used for the PCR. Libraries were prepared by immunoSEQ multiplex PCR; TCRdb keeps only in-frame clonotypes and omits some of them. The sample has 200,000 or so clones, roughly 81% seen once. V was clipped by 2 bases and J by 2 bases; unmatched bases: 6. There are 16 residues in the CDR3. Germline V gives CDR1 SGHVS, CDR2 FQNEAQ. This clonotype was sampled from a woman in her twenties or thirties in good health and CMV-seropositive. The rearrangement links TRBV7-8 to TRBJ2-1; 7 nucleotides line up with TRBD2. The source material was PBMCs. The CDR3 region has the DNA TGTGCCAGCAGCTTACTGGTAGCGGGTACCTACAATGAGCAGTTCTTC. Translated, it gives CASSLLVAGTYNEQFF.